This TCR beta chain was recorded in a study of blood T cell repertoires in COVID-19. In the study overall: Whether acute or convalescent, the COVID-19 samples came from the United States, Italy and Spain. In each case, the material was cDNA or gDNA derived from T cells, B-cell-depleted T cells, or PBMCs.

Assay used: immunoSEQ multiplex PCR; TCRdb lists only in-frame clones, some missing. The sample records fewer than 350,000 clones, roughly nine tenths being singletons. This clone has only a few counts. Recruited during active infection, patients (from Seattle) were subsequently followed longitudinally. The CDR3 length is 15 residues. Germline V gene sequence: CDR1 SGHAT, CDR2 FQNNGV. V lost 1 base to trimming and J lost 5 bases; unmatched junction nucleotides: 6. Sequencing was done on a sample of peripheral blood. The origin of this receptor is a woman in her twenties or thirties with COVID-19, enrolled during active disease. The rearrangement joins TRBV11-2 to TRBJ1-1, with 8 bases matching TRBD1. The CDR3 region has the DNA TGTGCCAGCAGCTTAGTAGGCAGGGGGCTAACTGAAGCTTTCTTT. Amino acid sequence: CASSLVGRGLTEAFF.